A single sample is the source of the 5 T cell receptor beta chains below, sequenced in a study of CD8 T cells in Susac syndrome. Random hexamers served to reverse transcribe roughly 0.45 to 1 ug RNA. TCRdb recomputed calls from the immunoSEQ multiplex PCR reads with MiXCR, one row per CDR3 protein. The sample records 80,000 or so distinct CDR3 sequences, about 92% being singletons. Source material: CD4+ T cells from PBMCs. These receptor sequences come from a human donor with Susac syndrome.

This chain links TRBV6-5 with TRBJ2-5, with D perhaps matching TRBD2 (5 bases). V gave up 6 bases and J gave up 2 bases, with 16 bases separating them. The germline gives CDR1 MNHEY, CDR2 SVGAGI. The CDR3 contains 15 residues. CDR3 coding DNA: TGTGCCAGCAGACCAGCCCGGGGAGATCAAGAGACCCAGTACTTC. It encodes CASRPARGDQETQYF.

The CDR3 DNA follows: TGCGCCAGCAGCTCAAGACAGGGACCCCACGAGCAGTACTTC. Encoded protein: CASSSRQGPHEQYF. The chain is built from TRBV5-1 and TRBJ2-7, with 7 bases that match TRBD1. Germline lookup yields CDR1 SGHRS and CDR2 YFSETQ. V shed 3 bases, J shed 5 bases, and the junction held 8 bases outside the gene matches. CDR3 size: 14 residues.

The CDR3 sequence: CASSLAWRGSNNEQFF. CDR3 nucleotide sequence: TGTGCCAGCAGCTTAGCTTGGCGGGGGTCTAACAATGAGCAGTTCTTC. The genes are TRBV7-8 and TRBJ2-1; TRBD2 matches 7 bases. Germline V gene sequence: CDR1 SGHVS, CDR2 FQNEAQ. V lost 0 bases and J lost 5; bases outside the gene matches: 7. The CDR3 runs to 16 residues.

Only one count was recorded for this clonotype. The V gene is TRBV9, the J gene TRBJ2-5; 7 positions agree with TRBD2. Germline V gives CDR1 SGDLS, CDR2 YYNGEE. V lost 1 base and J lost 2; bases outside the gene matches: 14. This CDR3 region has 18 residues. In nucleotides, the CDR3 is TGTGCCAGCAGCGTACCAACGTTTGGGAGCGGGAAGCAAGAGACCCAGTACTTC. The encoded protein is CASSVPTFGSGKQETQYF.

With regard to this clonotype: Because it lacks the conserved phenylalanine or tryptophan at the end, this CDR3 is likely a read error. This rearrangement joins TRBV9 to TRBJ2-7; 10 nucleotides line up with TRBD1. The CDR3 spans 14 residues. Germline CDR1 SGDLS, CDR2 YYNGEE. Losses at the gene ends were 0 bases for V and 4 bases for J; bases not matched to a gene: 1. CDR3 sequence reads: CASSVGGQGYEQYS. CDR3 DNA sequence: TGTGCCAGCAGCGTAGGGGGACAGGGGTACGAGCAGTACTCC.